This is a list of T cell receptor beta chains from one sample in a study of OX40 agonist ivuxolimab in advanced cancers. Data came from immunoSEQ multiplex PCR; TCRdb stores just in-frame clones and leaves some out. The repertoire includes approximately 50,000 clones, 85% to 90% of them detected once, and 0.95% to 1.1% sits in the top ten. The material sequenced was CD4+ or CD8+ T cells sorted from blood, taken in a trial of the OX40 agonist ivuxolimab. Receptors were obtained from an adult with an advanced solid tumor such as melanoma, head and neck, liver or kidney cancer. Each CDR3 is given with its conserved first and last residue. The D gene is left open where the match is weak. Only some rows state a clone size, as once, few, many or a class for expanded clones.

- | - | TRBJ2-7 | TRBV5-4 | CASSLETKPPLEQYF | TGTGCCAGCAGCTTGGAGACGAAGCCCCCTCTCGAGCAGTACTTC
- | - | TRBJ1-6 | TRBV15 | CATSRINSPLHF | TGTGCCACCAGCAGAATTAATTCACCCCTCCACTTT
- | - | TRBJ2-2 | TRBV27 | CASSSYIAPNTGELFF | TGTGCCAGCAGTTCCTACATCGCTCCGAACACCGGGGAGCTGTTTTTT
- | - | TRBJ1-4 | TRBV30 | CAWSKRNNEKLFF | TGTGCCTGGTCGAAGAGGAATAATGAAAAACTGTTTTTT
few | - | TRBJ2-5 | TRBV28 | CASSFVLETQYF | TGTGCCAGCAGTTTTGTATTGGAGACCCAGTACTTC
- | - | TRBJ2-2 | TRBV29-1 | CSAQWELFF | TGCAGCGCACAGTGGGAGCTGTTTTTT
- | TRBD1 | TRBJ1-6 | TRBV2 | CASSTTGNNSPLHF | TGTGCCAGCAGTACGACAGGGAATAATTCACCCCTCCACTTT
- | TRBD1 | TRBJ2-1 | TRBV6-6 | CASSVGQGGREQFF | TGTGCCAGCAGTGTGGGACAGGGCGGCAGGGAGCAGTTCTTC
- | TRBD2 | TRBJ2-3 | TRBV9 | CASSTLSGGGTDTQYF | TGTGCCAGCAGCACACTTAGCGGGGGGGGCACAGATACGCAGTATTTT
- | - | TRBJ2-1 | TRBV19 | CASGPGGVYNEQFF | TGTGCCAGTGGCCCGGGGGGCGTTTACAATGAGCAGTTCTTC
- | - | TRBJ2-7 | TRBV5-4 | CASSLRTSGSYEQYF | TGTGCCAGCAGCTTGCGCACATCAGGGTCCTACGAGCAGTACTTC
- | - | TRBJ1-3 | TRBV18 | CASSPGLLSSGNTIYF | TGTGCCAGCTCACCGGGACTGTTGAGCTCTGGAAACACCATATATTTT
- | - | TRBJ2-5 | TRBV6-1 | CASSVQGRQETQYF | TGTGCCAGCAGTGTCCAGGGTAGGCAAGAGACCCAGTACTTC
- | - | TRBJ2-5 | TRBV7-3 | CASSPGQGSQETQYF | TGTGCCAGCAGCCCGGGGCAGGGGTCCCAAGAGACCCAGTACTTC
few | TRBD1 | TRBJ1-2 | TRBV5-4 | CASSLAGQRFYGYTF | TGTGCCAGCAGCTTGGCGGGACAGCGTTTCTATGGCTACACCTTC
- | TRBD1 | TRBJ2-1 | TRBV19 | CASKSRGSSYNEQFF | TGTGCCAGTAAGAGCAGGGGGAGCTCCTACAATGAGCAGTTCTTC
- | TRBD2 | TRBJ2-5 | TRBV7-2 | CASSLVASGAGTQYF | TGTGCCAGCAGCTTAGTAGCTAGCGGGGCAGGGACCCAGTACTTC
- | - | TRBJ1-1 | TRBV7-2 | CASSFSRTEAFF | TGTGCCAGCAGCTTTAGCCGGACTGAAGCTTTCTTT
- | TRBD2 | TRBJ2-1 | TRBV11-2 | CASSLRLAGVYNEQFF | TGTGCCAGCAGCTTAAGACTAGCGGGAGTCTACAATGAGCAGTTCTTC
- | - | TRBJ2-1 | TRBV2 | CASSRQAGDNNEQFF | TGTGCCAGCAGCCGCCAGGCTGGGGATAACAATGAGCAGTTCTTC
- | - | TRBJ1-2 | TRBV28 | CASRHTGLGYTF | TGTGCCAGCAGACACACAGGGTTAGGCTACACCTTC
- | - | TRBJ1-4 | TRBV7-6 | CASSFLNEKLFF | TGTGCCAGCAGCTTCTTAAATGAAAAACTGTTTTTT
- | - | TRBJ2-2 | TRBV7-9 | CASSLGDYTGELFF | TGTGCCAGCAGCTTGGGGGACTACACCGGGGAGCTGTTTTTT
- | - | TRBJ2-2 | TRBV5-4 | CASSFGRGANTGELFF | TGTGCCAGCAGCTTTGGCAGGGGAGCGAACACCGGGGAGCTGTTTTTT
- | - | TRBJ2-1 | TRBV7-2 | CASSSQNSEQFF | TGTGCCAGCAGCTCCCAAAATAGTGAGCAGTTCTTC
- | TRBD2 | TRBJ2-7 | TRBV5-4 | CASSVDLLAGAPYEQYF | TGTGCCAGCAGCGTGGACCTACTAGCGGGAGCTCCCTACGAGCAGTACTTC
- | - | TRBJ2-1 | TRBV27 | CASSPRVPGWGYNEQFF | TGTGCCAGCAGTCCCCGGGTCCCCGGGTGGGGTTACAATGAGCAGTTCTTC
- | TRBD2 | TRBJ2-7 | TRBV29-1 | CSAIRTSGFEQYF | TGCAGCGCCATCAGGACTAGCGGTTTCGAGCAGTACTTC
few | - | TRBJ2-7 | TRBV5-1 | CASSLTTYEQYF | TGCGCCAGCAGCTTAACAACCTACGAGCAGTACTTC
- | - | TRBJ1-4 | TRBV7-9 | CASSLSGNEKLFF | TGTGCCAGCAGCTTGAGTGGTAATGAAAAACTGTTTTTT
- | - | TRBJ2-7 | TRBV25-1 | CASSVPWGDEQYF | TGTGCCAGCAGTGTGCCCTGGGGGGACGAGCAGTACTTC
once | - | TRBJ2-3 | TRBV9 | CASSPDRLSTDTQYF | TGTGCCAGCAGCCCGGACAGATTAAGCACAGATACGCAGTATTTT
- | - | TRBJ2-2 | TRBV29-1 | CSAMRVRQPNTGELFF | TGCAGCGCAATGCGGGTGAGGCAGCCGAACACCGGGGAGCTGTTTTTT
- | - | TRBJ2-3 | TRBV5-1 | CASSQEGGWTDTQYF | TGCGCCAGCAGCCAGGAGGGGGGCTGGACAGATACGCAGTATTTT
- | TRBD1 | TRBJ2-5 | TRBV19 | CASSARDRQETQYF | TGTGCCAGTAGTGCCCGGGACAGACAAGAGACCCAGTACTTC
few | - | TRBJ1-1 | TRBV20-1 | CSATVLEAFF | TGCAGTGCTACCGTCCTAGAAGCTTTCTTT
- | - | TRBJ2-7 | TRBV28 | CASTGGGISYEQYF | TGTGCCAGCACAGGCGGTGGGATCTCCTACGAGCAGTACTTC
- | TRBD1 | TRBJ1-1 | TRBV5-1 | CASSVFGTGNTEAFF | TGCGCCAGCAGCGTTTTCGGGACAGGGAACACTGAAGCTTTCTTT
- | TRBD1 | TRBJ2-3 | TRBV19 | CASSHRTGLSTDTQYF | TGTGCCAGTAGTCACAGGACAGGTCTTTCCACAGATACGCAGTATTTT
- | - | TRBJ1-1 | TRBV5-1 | CASSPDMLGAEAFF | TGCGCCAGCAGCCCCGACATGTTAGGCGCTGAAGCTTTCTTT
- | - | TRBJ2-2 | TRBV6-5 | CASRTEGEPGELFF | TGTGCCAGCCGAACTGAGGGGGAGCCCGGGGAGCTGTTTTTT
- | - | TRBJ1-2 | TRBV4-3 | CASSQDPAADYGYTF | TGCGCCAGCAGCCAAGATCCCGCGGCAGACTATGGCTACACCTTC
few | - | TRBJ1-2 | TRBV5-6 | CASSPFNYGYTF | TGTGCCAGCAGCCCGTTTAACTATGGCTACACCTTC
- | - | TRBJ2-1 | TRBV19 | CASTPRGTPYNEQFF | TGTGCCAGTACCCCAAGGGGGACACCTTACAATGAGCAGTTCTTC
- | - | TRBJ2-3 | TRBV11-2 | CASSSHAFTDTQYF | TGTGCCAGCAGCTCCCACGCTTTCACAGATACGCAGTATTTT